This T cell receptor beta chain was sequenced for a study of T cell changes during pregnancy in multiple sclerosis (dated by TCRdb to between 2018 and 2021). Regarding the research as a whole: In women with multiple sclerosis, the researchers looked at how the T cell repertoire shifted as pregnancy progressed.

Notes on this clone: The antigen this receptor binds is unknown. Base qualities are not at hand, and no much larger clone is one base apart.

Library prep was done by the immunoSEQ multiplex PCR assay. TCRdb holds this immuneACCESS table with in-frame rearrangements only. Some clones are missing; in checked studies, unresolved V genes explain under half, and the rest has no known cause. This sample holds 77,000 or so clones; about 93% were observed only once. Around 0.75% of the sample rests with the top ten. Trimming takes 5 bases from V and 7 bases from J, and the germline ends sit 24 bases apart. The germline V gene (reference sequence) yields SEHNR for CDR1 and FQNEAQ for CDR2. Reading from cysteine to phenylalanine, the CDR3 counts 17 amino acids. Only the CDR3 part of the read is kept: 51 bases, read in frame from the first base.

The sequences come from peripheral blood, collected in the second trimester of pregnancy. This receptor was identified in a female donor in good health, enrolled as a control in a pregnancy study. This sequence uses TRBV7-9 and TRBJ2-1; perhaps TRBD2 is the D gene, with 7 bases matching. CDR3 reads: CASSPDRGAPSGNEQFF. The DNA sequence is as follows: TGTGCCAGCAGCCCCGATCGGGGGGCCCCCTCGGGAAATGAGCAGTTCTTC.